Shown below are 3 T cell receptor beta chains from a single sample sequenced in a study of blood T cell repertoires in COVID-19. The protocol was immunoSEQ multiplex PCR, while the TCRdb copy is restricted to in-frame clones and leaves out a portion. This table has roughly 290,000 clones, roughly 80% appearing once. The sequenced sample consisted of peripheral blood. The receptors were sampled from a woman in her forties or fifties with active or convalescent COVID-19.

The genes are TRBV11-2 and TRBJ1-2; 9 bases are a match to TRBD1. Germline loops: CDR1 SGHAT, CDR2 FQNNGV. This CDR3 is 17 amino acids long. V lost 2 bases, J lost 7 bases, and 14 bases stayed unmatched. The DNA for the CDR3 is TGTGCCAGCAGCTTAAAACAGGGGGCGAATCTAGCTAGTGGCTACACCTTC. Translating gives CASSLKQGANLASGYTF.

This clone has only one observation. The V gene is TRBV9, the J gene TRBJ2-2, with TRBD2 matching 10 bases. The CDR3 extends over 18 amino acids. V shed 4 bases, J shed 6 bases, and the junction held 15 bases outside the gene matches. The germline V gene has CDR1 SGDLS and CDR2 YYNGEE. The CDR3 region is CASSSQALRTSGAGELFF. CDR3 DNA: TGTGCCAGCAGCTCACAGGCCCTACGGACTAGCGGCGCCGGGGAGCTGTTTTTT. The entire variable domain, with the rest obtained from reference TRBV9 and TRBJ2-2, is as follows: DSGVTQTPKHLITATGQRVTLRCSPRSGDLSVYWYQQSLDQGLQFLIQYYNGEERAKGNILERFSAQQFPDLHSELNLSSLELGDSALYFCASSSQALRTSGAGELFFGEGSRLTVL.

The chain couples TRBV7-8 to TRBJ2-3; D is unclear. The CDR3 has 17 residues. Germline CDR1 is SGHVS and CDR2 is FQNEAQ. Trimming pared 4 bases from V and 2 bases from J, leaving 19 bases between. CDR3 sequence (DNA): TGTGCCAGCAGCTCATACGATAGTCTAGGATTCACAGATACGCAGTATTTT. It encodes CASSSYDSLGFTDTQYF.